The 15 T cell receptor beta chains below come from one sample, sequenced in a study of T cell responses to AZD1222 COVID-19 vaccine (dated by TCRdb to the early 2020s). The library was generated by the immunoSEQ multiplex PCR assay. The source is immuneACCESS, and TCRdb retained only in-frame sequences with V and J called. Part of the clones is not carried over; for the studies checked, unresolved V genes explain less than half of this, and the remainder is unexplained. This sample is represented by 150,000 or so clones; 85% to 95% of them were singletons. Jointly, the top ten make up more than 1.1% of the sample. The time point label corresponds to: baseline before first vaccination. The sequenced sample was peripheral blood, obtained on day 0 of AZD1222 vaccination. The receptors were sampled from an adult in good health.

The CDR3 sequence is CASSQDPQGSNTGELFF. CDR3 DNA: TGTGCCAGCAGCCAAGATCCGCAGGGATCGAACACCGGGGAGCTGTTTTTT. The chain links TRBV3-1 (or the pseudogene TRBV3-2) to TRBJ2-2, with a possible D match to TRBD1 (5 bases). The CDR3 extends over 17 amino acids. Germline CDR1 and CDR2: LGHDT and YNNKEL (reference sequence). V was shortened by 0 bases and J by 0 bases, with 11 bases between the two germline ends.

The J gene is TRBJ1-1, the V gene TRBV5-1; D unresolved. Germline-derived CDR1 and CDR2 are SGHRS and YFSETQ. Trimming removed 3 bases at V and 2 bases at J, with 5 bases between. CDR3 size: 12 residues. The CDR3, as DNA: TGCGCCAGCAGCTCTGGAAACACTGAAGCTTTCTTT. This translates into CASSSGNTEAFF.

The chain has TRBV11-2 and TRBJ2-2, with D perhaps TRBD2 (7 bases). This CDR3 spans 17 amino acids. The germline V gene has CDR1 SGHAT and CDR2 FQNNGV. Trimming took off 7 bases at V and 3 bases at J, with 21 bases between the two ends. As DNA, the CDR3 is TGTGCCAGCACCCTTCGTGGTGGCGGGGGCGACACCGGGGAGCTGTTTTTT. This gives the protein CASTLRGGGGDTGELFF.

The rearrangement joins TRBV28 to TRBJ2-4; either TRBD1 or TRBD2 may supply D (5 bases each). CDR1 and CDR2 (germline): MDHEN, SYDVKM. The CDR3 loop spans 14 amino acids. Trimming took 3 bases from V and 5 from J, leaving 11 bases between them. The CDR3 reads CASSFPGTQNIQYF. The CDR3 nucleotides read TGTGCCAGCAGTTTCCCGGGGACCCAAAACATTCAGTACTTC.

The chain carries TRBV6-2 or TRBV6-3 and TRBJ1-5, with 7 positions matching TRBD1. In germline, CDR1 is MNHEY, CDR2 SVGEGT. With 4 bases clipped from V and 5 bases from J, the junction kept 17 bases outside the gene matches. The CDR3 sequence is 18 residues long. The CDR3 loop is CASSFPHRFIRGDQPQHF. DNA for the CDR3: TGTGCCAGCAGTTTCCCCCACCGATTTATCAGGGGGGATCAGCCCCAGCATTTT.

The chain is built from TRBV19 and TRBJ2-2; D is unclear. The CDR3 loop spans 12 amino acids. Germline CDR1 is LNHDA and CDR2 is SQIVND (reference sequence). Trimming pared 9 bases from V and 2 bases from J, leaving 7 bases between. The CDR3 spells CASRFNTGELFF. CDR3 bases: TGTGCCAGCCGTTTTAACACCGGGGAGCTGTTTTTT.

The chain combines TRBV6-1 with TRBJ2-2, with 11 bases fitting TRBD2. The CDR3 extends over 18 amino acids. V was pared by 0 bases and J by 6 bases, with 9 bases of the junction left unmatched. Per the germline V gene, CDR1 is MNHNS and CDR2 is SASEGT. Here the CDR3 DNA reads TGTGCCAGCAGTGAAGCTATGGGACTAGCGGCGAGGGCCGGGGAGCTGTTTTTT. This codes for CASSEAMGLAARAGELFF.

This clone was observed once. This sequence joins TRBV7-3 and TRBJ2-2; no reliable D call. V was clipped by 5 bases and J by 5 bases, with 9 bases between them. The germline gives CDR1 SGHTA, CDR2 FQGTGA. The CDR3 spans 13 residues. CDR3 nucleotides: TGTGCCAGCAGCAAACTGGGGACCGGGGAGCTGTTTTTT. Translating gives CASSKLGTGELFF.

In this sample, this clone turned up once. The chain uses TRBV11-1 and TRBJ1-2, with D possibly being TRBD1 (5 bases). The CDR3 covers 16 residues. V was cut by 2 bases and J by 3 bases, with 16 bases left in between. The V gene's germline CDR1 is SGHAT and CDR2 FQDESV (reference sequence). The CDR3 loop is CASSLSAGTVDYGYTF. The CDR3 DNA reads TGTGCCAGCAGCTTATCGGCAGGGACCGTCGACTATGGCTACACCTTC.

In its sample, this clone was seen once. This chain links TRBV6-5 with TRBJ1-2; no clear D. Germline CDR1 reads MNHEY; CDR2 reads SVGAGI. This CDR3 comprises 12 residues. The V and J ends lost 6 bases and 8 bases respectively, with 13 bases between them. The CDR3 sequence: CASSTGRGGYTF. In DNA form, the CDR3 reads TGTGCCAGCAGCACCGGAAGAGGGGGCTACACCTTC.

The chain uses TRBV29-1 and TRBJ2-7, with a possible D match to TRBD1 (6 bases). The CDR3 totals 13 residues. Germline V gives CDR1 SQVTM, CDR2 ANQGSEA. V was pared by 4 bases and J by 2 bases, with 12 bases between. The CDR3 protein is CSVGWDNPYEQYF. The CDR3 coding sequence is TGCAGCGTTGGGTGGGACAATCCCTACGAGCAGTACTTC.

This clone was observed a few times. The chain links TRBV6-5 to TRBJ1-3; D unresolved. Trimming pared 10 bases from V and 2 bases from J, leaving 15 bases between. The CDR3 is made up of 14 amino acids. Germline CDR1 and CDR2: MNHEY and SVGAGI. This chain's CDR3 is CATLASYAGNTIYF. The CDR3 DNA reads TGTGCCACCCTAGCGTCGTACGCTGGAAACACCATATATTTT.

The V call is TRBV28, the J call TRBJ1-1, with 8 nucleotides matching TRBD1. V dropped 6 bases and J dropped 4; count of bases not matched to a gene: 13. CDR1 is MDHEN and CDR2 is SYDVKM in the germline V gene. There are 16 residues in the CDR3. The CDR3 sequence: CASRSPGGRGRTEAFF. The CDR3 nucleotides are TGTGCCAGCAGATCCCCAGGGGGCCGAGGCCGCACTGAAGCTTTCTTT.

This chain links TRBV27 with TRBJ1-3; D ambiguous. CDR3 size: 15 residues. With 5 bases removed from V and 0 bases from J, the gap between germline ends came to 11 bases. The germline V gene encodes CDR1 MNHEY and CDR2 SMNVEV (reference sequence). The CDR3 is CASSEARTSGNTIYF. The CDR3 bases are TGTGCCAGCAGTGAGGCCAGAACCTCTGGAAACACCATATATTTT.

The count of this clone is one. The chain couples TRBV4-2 to TRBJ2-1; the match to TRBD2 covers 10 bases. The CDR3 runs 16 residues. V shed 1 base and J 7 bases; nucleotides not matched to a gene: 7. Germline CDR1 LGHNA, CDR2 YNFKEQ. The CDR3 loop is CASSQVLAGVKNEQFF. CDR3 sequence (DNA): TGTGCCAGCAGCCAAGTTCTAGCGGGAGTTAAAAATGAGCAGTTCTTC.